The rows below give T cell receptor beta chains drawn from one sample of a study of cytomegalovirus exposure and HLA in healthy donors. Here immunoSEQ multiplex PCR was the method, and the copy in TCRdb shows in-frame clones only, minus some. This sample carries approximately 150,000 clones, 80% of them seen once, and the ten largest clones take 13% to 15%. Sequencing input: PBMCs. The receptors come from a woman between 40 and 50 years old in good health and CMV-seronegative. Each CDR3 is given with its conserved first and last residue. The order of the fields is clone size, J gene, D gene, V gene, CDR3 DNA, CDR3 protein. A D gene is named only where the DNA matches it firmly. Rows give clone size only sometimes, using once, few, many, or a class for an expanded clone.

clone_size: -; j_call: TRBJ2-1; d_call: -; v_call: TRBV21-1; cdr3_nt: TGTGCCAGCAGCAAAGATTCAGTTCTAGCTAACTACAATGAGCAGTTCTTC; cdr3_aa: CASSKDSVLANYNEQFF
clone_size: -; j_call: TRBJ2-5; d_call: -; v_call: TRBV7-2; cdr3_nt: TGTGCCAGCAGCCAAGCCCCCGAGACCCAGTACTTC; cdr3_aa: CASSQAPETQYF
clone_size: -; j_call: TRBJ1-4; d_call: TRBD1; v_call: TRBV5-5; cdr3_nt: TGTGCCAGCAGTCTTAACCGACAGGGTGGATCAACTAATGAAAAACTGTTTTTT; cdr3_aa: CASSLNRQGGSTNEKLFF
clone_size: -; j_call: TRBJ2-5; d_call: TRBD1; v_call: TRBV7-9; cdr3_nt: TGTGCCAGCAGCTCCAGGGGGCCGGAGACCCAGTACTTC; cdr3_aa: CASSSRGPETQYF
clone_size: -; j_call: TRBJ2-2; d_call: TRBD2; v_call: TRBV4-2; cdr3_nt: TGTGCCAGCAGCCAAGCGCGGGGACTAAACACCGGGGAGCTGTTTTTT; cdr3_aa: CASSQARGLNTGELFF
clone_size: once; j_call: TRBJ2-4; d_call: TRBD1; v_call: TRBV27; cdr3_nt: TGTGCCAGCAGTTTTTGGGACAGGGGTGATATTCAGTACTTC; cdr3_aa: CASSFWDRGDIQYF
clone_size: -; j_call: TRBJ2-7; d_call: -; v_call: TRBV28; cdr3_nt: TGTGCCAGCAGCTCCACGAGGGGGGGGTTCGTCTTTGGCCACGAGCAGTACTTC; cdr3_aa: CASSSTRGGFVFGHEQYF
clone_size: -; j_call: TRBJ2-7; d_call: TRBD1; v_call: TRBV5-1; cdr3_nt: TGCGCCAGCAGCTTGGGGGTACAGGGGACCGGCCACGAGCAGTACTTC; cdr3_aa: CASSLGVQGTGHEQYF
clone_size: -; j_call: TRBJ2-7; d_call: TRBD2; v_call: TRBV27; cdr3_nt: TGTGCCAGCAGCTTAGGGACTAGCGGTCACTACGAGCAGTACTTC; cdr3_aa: CASSLGTSGHYEQYF
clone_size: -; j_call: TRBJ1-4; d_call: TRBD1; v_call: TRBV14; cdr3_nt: TGTGCCAGCAGCCCTTGGACCGGGACAGCGACCACTGCAACTAATGAAAAACTGTTTTTT; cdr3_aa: CASSPWTGTATTATNEKLFF
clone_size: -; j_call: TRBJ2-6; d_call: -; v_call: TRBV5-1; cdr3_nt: TGCGCCAGCAGCTCCCCTGGGGCCAACGGCCTGACTTTC; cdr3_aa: CASSSPGANGLTF
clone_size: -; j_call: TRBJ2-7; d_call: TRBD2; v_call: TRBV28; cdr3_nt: TGTGCCAGCAACTCACGTAGCGGGAGGGCGGACGAGCAGTACTTC; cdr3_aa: CASNSRSGRADEQYF
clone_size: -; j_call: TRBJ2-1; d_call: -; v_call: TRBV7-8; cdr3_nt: TGTGCCAGCAGCTTAGGCGGTGATTACCGGTACAATGAGCAGTTCTTC; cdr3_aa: CASSLGGDYRYNEQFF
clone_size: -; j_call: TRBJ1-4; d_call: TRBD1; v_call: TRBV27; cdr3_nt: TGTGCCAGCAGTTTGCTATCTGTGGGGACAGGGCCCCTTTCAACTAATGAAAAACTGTTTTTT; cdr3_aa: CASSLLSVGTGPLSTNEKLFF
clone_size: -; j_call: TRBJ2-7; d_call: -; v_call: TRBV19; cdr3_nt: TGTGCCAGTAGTGAAGGGACTCCCGAGCAGTACTTC; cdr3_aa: CASSEGTPEQYF
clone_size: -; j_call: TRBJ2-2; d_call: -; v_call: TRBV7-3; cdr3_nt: TGTGCCAGCAGCTTAATGGGGGGGACACACACCGGGGAGCTGTTTTTT; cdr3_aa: CASSLMGGTHTGELFF
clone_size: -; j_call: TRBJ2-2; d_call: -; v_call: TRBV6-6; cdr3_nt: TGTGCCAGCAAGAGTAACAGGGACACCGGGGAGCTGTTTTTT; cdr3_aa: CASKSNRDTGELFF
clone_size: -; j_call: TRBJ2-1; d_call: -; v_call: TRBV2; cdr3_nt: TGTGCCAGCAGTGAGCGTCTAAATCCCCACAATGAGCAGTTCTTC; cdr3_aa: CASSERLNPHNEQFF
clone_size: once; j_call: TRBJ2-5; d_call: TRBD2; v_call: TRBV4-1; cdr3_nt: TGCGCCAGCAGCTCCATGAGCGGGGGGAGGGAGACCCAGTACTTC; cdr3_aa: CASSSMSGGRETQYF
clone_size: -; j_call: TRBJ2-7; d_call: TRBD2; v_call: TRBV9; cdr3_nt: TGTGCCAGCAGCGTGGGCGGGAGGACCTACGAGCAGTACTTC; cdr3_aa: CASSVGGRTYEQYF
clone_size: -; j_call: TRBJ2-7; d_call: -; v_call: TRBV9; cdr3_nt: TGTGCCAGCAGCGTAGCCCCAGGCTACGAGCAGTACTTC; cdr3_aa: CASSVAPGYEQYF
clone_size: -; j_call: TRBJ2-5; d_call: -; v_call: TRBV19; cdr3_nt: TGTGCCAGTAGTATCTCCAGAGAGACCCAGTACTTC; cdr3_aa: CASSISRETQYF
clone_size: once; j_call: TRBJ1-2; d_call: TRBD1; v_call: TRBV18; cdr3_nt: TGTGCCAGCTCATCGACAGGGAACTATGGCTACACCTTC; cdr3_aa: CASSSTGNYGYTF
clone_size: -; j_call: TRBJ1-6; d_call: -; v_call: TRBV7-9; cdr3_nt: TGTGCCAGCAGCTCTGGATGGAGTTCACCCCTCCACTTT; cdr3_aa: CASSSGWSSPLHF
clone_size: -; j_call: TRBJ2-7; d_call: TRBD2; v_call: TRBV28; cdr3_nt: TGTGCCACCGGGGGAGCGGGAGGGAATCGCCACGAGCAGTACTTC; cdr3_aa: CATGGAGGNRHEQYF
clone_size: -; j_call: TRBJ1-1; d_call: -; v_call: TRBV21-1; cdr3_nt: TGTGCCAGCAGCAAAGCCGCGGGACAGGGGGCTCCTGAAGCTTTCTTT; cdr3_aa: CASSKAAGQGAPEAFF
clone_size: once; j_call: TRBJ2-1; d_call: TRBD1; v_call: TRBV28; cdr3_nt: TGTGCCAGCAGTTTAAATTCAGGGGGCTTTAGAAATGAGCAGTTCTTC; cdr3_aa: CASSLNSGGFRNEQFF
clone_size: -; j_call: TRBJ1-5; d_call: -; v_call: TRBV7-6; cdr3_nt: TGTGCCAGCAGCTTAGGCCAGGGCCATCAGCCCCAGCATTTT; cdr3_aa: CASSLGQGHQPQHF
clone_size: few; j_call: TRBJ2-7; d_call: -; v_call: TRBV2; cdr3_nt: TGTGCCAGCAGTCCCAACCTAAGCTCCTACGAGCAGTACTTC; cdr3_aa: CASSPNLSSYEQYF
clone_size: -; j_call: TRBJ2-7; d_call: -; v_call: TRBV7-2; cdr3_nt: TGTGCCAGCACTAAAGATGTGGGAGGGGGTCGCGAGCAGTACTTC; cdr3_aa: CASTKDVGGGREQYF
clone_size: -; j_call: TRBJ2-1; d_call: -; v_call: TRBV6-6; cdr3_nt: TGTGCCAGCAGCTCCCTCGGACACAGCTCCTACAATGAGCAGTTCTTC; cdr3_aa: CASSSLGHSSYNEQFF
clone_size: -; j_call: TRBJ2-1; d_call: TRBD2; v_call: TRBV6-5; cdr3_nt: TGTGTGACTAGCGGGTTATACAATGAGCAGTTCTTC; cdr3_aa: CVTSGLYNEQFF
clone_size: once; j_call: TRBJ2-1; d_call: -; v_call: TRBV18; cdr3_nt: TGTGCCAGCTCACCACCGCCGAGCTCCTACAATGAGCAGTTCTTC; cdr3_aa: CASSPPPSSYNEQFF
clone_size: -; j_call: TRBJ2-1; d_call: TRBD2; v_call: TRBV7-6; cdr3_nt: TGTGCCAGCAGCCCTAGCGGGAGCCATGAGCAGTTCTTC; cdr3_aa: CASSPSGSHEQFF
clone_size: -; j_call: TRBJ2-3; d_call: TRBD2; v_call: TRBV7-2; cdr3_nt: TGTGCCAGCAGCTTAGGGACTAGCGTAAGCACAGATACGCAGTATTTT; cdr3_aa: CASSLGTSVSTDTQYF
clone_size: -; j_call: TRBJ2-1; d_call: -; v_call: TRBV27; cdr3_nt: TGTGCCAGCAGTTTAAGGGCAGACAGCAATGAGCAGTTCTTC; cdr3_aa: CASSLRADSNEQFF
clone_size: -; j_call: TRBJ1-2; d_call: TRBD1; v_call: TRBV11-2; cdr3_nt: TGTGCCAGCAGCGAGAGACAGGGGGCGCGTTCTAACTATGGCTACACCTTC; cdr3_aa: CASSERQGARSNYGYTF
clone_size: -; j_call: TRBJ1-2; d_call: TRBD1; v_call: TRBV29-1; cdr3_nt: TGCAGCGTAGGGACAGTGGACTACACCTTC; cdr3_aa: CSVGTVDYTF
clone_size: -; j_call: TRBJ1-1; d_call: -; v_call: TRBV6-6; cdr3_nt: TGTGCCAGCAACCTTGCGGGGACGACTGAAGCTTTCTTT; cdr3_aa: CASNLAGTTEAFF
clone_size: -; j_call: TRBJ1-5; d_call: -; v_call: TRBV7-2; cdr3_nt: TGTGCCAGCAGCTTAACAGGGCTTCAGCCCCAGCATTTT; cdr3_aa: CASSLTGLQPQHF
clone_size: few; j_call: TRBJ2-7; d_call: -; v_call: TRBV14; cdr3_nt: TGTGCCAGCAGCCAAGTGGGAGCGTTCTACGAGCAGTACTTC; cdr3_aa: CASSQVGAFYEQYF
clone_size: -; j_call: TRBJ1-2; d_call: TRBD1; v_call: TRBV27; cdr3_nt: TGTGCCAGCAGTTTAAAGTCCCGATCTGGGACAGGGATTAACTATGGCTACACCTTC; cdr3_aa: CASSLKSRSGTGINYGYTF
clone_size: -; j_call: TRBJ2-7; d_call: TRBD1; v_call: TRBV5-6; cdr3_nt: TGTGCCAGCAGCTTGGGGACAGGGTCCCACGAGCAGTACTTC; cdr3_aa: CASSLGTGSHEQYF
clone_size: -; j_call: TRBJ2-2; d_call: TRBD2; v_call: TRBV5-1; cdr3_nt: TGCGCCAGCAGCTTGAGCGGGAGGGCCAGCACCGGGGAGCTGTTTTTT; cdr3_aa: CASSLSGRASTGELFF
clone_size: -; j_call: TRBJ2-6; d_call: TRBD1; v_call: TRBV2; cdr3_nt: TGTGCCAGCAGTGAGGCAGGGGGTGAAACTGGGGCCAACGTCCTGACTTTC; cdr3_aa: CASSEAGGETGANVLTF
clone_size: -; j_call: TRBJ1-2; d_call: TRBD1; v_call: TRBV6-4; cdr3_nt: TGTGCCAGCAGTTGGGGGACAGACGGGTTCTATGGCTACACCTTC; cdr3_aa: CASSWGTDGFYGYTF
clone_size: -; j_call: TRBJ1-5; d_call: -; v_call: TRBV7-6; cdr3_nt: TGTGCCAGCAGCCAAGATCAGAATCAGCCCCAGCATTTT; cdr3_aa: CASSQDQNQPQHF
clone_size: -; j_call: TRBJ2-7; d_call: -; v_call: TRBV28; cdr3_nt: TGTGCCAGCAGCCTCCCGGTGGTCAACGAGCAGTACTTC; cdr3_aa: CASSLPVVNEQYF
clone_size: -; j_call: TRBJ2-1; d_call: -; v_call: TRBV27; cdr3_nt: TGTGCCAGCAGTTTGGGGCACAATGAGCAGTTCTTC; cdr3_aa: CASSLGHNEQFF
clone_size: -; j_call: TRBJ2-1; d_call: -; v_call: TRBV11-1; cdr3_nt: TGTGCCAGCAGCGGGACTCCGATCTACAATGAGCAGTTCTTC; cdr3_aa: CASSGTPIYNEQFF
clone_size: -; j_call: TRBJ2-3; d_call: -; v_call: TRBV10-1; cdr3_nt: TGCGCCAGCAGCTCCGGATCGGAGGGATATACGCAGTATTTT; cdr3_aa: CASSSGSEGYTQYF
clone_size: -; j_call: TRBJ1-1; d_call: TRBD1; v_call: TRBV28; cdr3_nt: TGTGCCAGCAGTTATTGGGACAGTGAAGCTTTCTTT; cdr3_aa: CASSYWDSEAFF
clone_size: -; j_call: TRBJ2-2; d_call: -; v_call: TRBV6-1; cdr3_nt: TGTGCCAGCCACGCGGAGGATCACACCGGGGAGCTGTTTTTT; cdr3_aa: CASHAEDHTGELFF